This T cell receptor beta chain comes out of a study of T-cell reconstitution after alpha-beta-depleted transplantation in children. Study conclusions and caveats: At around two months after transplant, the alpha-beta T cells were reportedly derived from several hundred expanded clones that came from non-depleted graft cells.

On this clonotype itself: Its specificity is not known.

Trimming removed 2 bases at V and 3 bases at J, with 2 bases between. Germline assignment: CDR1 MNHNS and CDR2 SASEGT. This CDR3 comprises 12 residues. Preparing the TCRbeta library involved the use of unique molecular identifiers. TCRdb analysed the PCR reads with MiXCR anew, one entry per CDR3 protein. The sample consists of approximately 230,000 distinct CDR3 sequences, roughly 25% of them appearing once. The specimen was PBMCs, mostly from graft donor cells, collected 360 days after TCRalphabeta/CD19-depleted stem cell transplant. The TCR was taken from a female patient younger than 10 who had a stem cell transplant for congenital amegakaryocytic thrombocytopenia, so the T cells may come from the graft donor. The V and J genes are TRBV6-1 and TRBJ1-3; D ambiguous. CDR3 protein: CASSESGNTIYF. The CDR3 region has the DNA TGTGCCAGCAGTGAAAGTGGAAACACCATATATTTT.